A single sample is the source of the 25 T cell receptor beta chains below, sequenced in a study of blood T cell repertoires in COVID-19. The repertoire was sequenced with immunoSEQ multiplex PCR; TCRdb's copy has only in-frame clones and lacks some. The data show roughly 140,000 clones, with around nine tenths seen just once and 3.5% to 5.5% held by the top ten. The sample was peripheral blood. These receptors were taken from a woman in her thirties or forties with acute or convalescent COVID-19.

CDR3 bases: TGTGCCAGCAGGGTCAGGGAATCCGAAGCTTTCTTT. This encodes CASRVRESEAFF. This chain joins TRBV27 and TRBJ1-1; a possible D gene is TRBD1 (5 bases). Trimming removed 6 bases from V and 8 bases from J, with 13 bases in between. CDR3 length: 12 amino acids. The germline V gene has CDR1 MNHEY and CDR2 SMNVEV (reference sequence).

In its sample, this clone was seen a few times. The chain is built from TRBV3-1 (or the pseudogene TRBV3-2) and TRBJ2-3; TRBD2 might be the D (6 bases). Trimming stripped 2 bases from V and 5 bases from J, with 11 bases between. CDR3 length: 14 residues. Germline-derived CDR1 and CDR2 are LGHDT and YNNKEL (reference sequence). DNA of the CDR3: TGTGCCAGCAGCCAATATAATAGCGGAGATACGCAGTATTTT. Protein product: CASSQYNSGDTQYF.

V gene TRBV7-3 combines with J gene TRBJ1-1, with D uncertain. The CDR3 runs 14 residues. V lost 2 bases and J lost 2, with 9 bases in between. CDR1 and CDR2 (germline): SGHTA, FQGTGA. CDR3 residues: CASSLLGGNTEAFF. For the CDR3, the DNA is TGTGCCAGCAGCTTATTGGGAGGCAACACTGAAGCTTTCTTT.

This clone has ten or more counts. The chain employs TRBV28 and TRBJ1-5; D uncertain. This CDR3 contains 14 residues. Trimming removed 5 bases from V and 7 bases from J, with 15 bases in between. Germline V gene data show CDR1 as MDHEN and CDR2 as SYDVKM. CDR3 sequence reads: CASSPRAGWQPQHF. Written as DNA, the CDR3 is TGTGCCAGCAGTCCTAGGGCGGGGTGGCAGCCCCAGCATTTT.

On this clone itself: Additional DNA sequences in this sample encode the identical CDR3. The rearrangement uses TRBV18 and TRBJ1-1; D is unclear. The ends were cut back, 1 base at V and 0 bases at J, with 6 bases in the middle. Germline CDR1 KGHSH, CDR2 LQKENI. The CDR3 consists of 14 residues. The CDR3 DNA reads TGTGCCAGCTCACCACTGGAGGTGAACACTGAAGCTTTCTTT. This encodes CASSPLEVNTEAFF.

The chain links TRBV7-6 to TRBJ1-4; the match to TRBD1 covers 7 bases. Unmatched junction bases numbered 8, after V lost 4 bases and J lost 6 bases. The CDR3 sequence is 15 residues long. Germline loops: CDR1 SGHVS, CDR2 FNYEAQ. CDR3 nucleotide sequence: TGTGCCAGCAGCTCTAACAGGGGAACGTATGAAAAACTGTTTTTT. It is translated as CASSSNRGTYEKLFF.

The genes are TRBV14 and TRBJ1-2, with D hard to call. This CDR3 has 13 residues. The germline CDR1 and CDR2 sequences are SGHDN and FVKESK. V was clipped by 1 base and J by 7 bases, with 10 bases between them. This CDR3 is CASSQADTRGYTF. The CDR3, as DNA: TGTGCCAGCAGCCAAGCCGACACTCGTGGCTACACCTTC.

This clone was seen once. V is TRBV2 and J is TRBJ2-3, with D uncertain. This CDR3 has 15 residues. Per germline, CDR1 SNHLY and CDR2 FYNNEI. The V end lost 6 bases, the J end lost 0 bases, and 13 bases lay between the germline ends. CDR3 nucleotide sequence: TGTGCCAGCAGAGCCTTGATGACTAGCACAGATACGCAGTATTTT. The encoded protein is CASRALMTSTDTQYF.

Here the CDR3 reads CASSKQGNTGELFF. CDR3 coding DNA: TGTGCCAGCAGCAAACAGGGGAACACCGGGGAGCTGTTTTTT. This rearrangement joins TRBV7-3 to TRBJ2-2, with D possibly TRBD1 on 6 matching bases. This CDR3 is 14 amino acids long. The V end lost 5 bases, the J end lost 1 base, and 8 bases lay between the germline ends. CDR1 SGHTA and CDR2 FQGTGA come from the germline V gene.

This clone has a handful of counts. Other DNA sequences in this sample translate to the same CDR3. The rearrangement joins TRBV6-2 or TRBV6-3 to TRBJ1-1; D not resolved. Germline V gene sequence: CDR1 MNHEY, CDR2 SVGEGT. CDR3 length: 11 residues. V was shortened by 2 bases and J by 8 bases, with 6 bases between the two germline ends. CDR3 in amino acids: CASSYRTEAFF. Here the CDR3 DNA reads TGTGCCAGCAGTTACCGAACAGAAGCTTTCTTT.

A single count supports this clone. The CDR3 is CASSPDGGAYNEQFF. The CDR3 DNA is TGTGCCAGCTCACCGGACGGGGGGGCGTACAATGAGCAGTTCTTC. This chain connects TRBV18 to TRBJ2-1; 8 nucleotides agree with TRBD2. The junction had 5 bases not matched to a gene; V was cut back by 3 bases and J by 4 bases. CDR3 size: 15 residues. Germline assignment: CDR1 KGHSH and CDR2 LQKENI.

The chain recombines TRBV30 with TRBJ1-1; D not resolved. V was pared by 1 base and J by 11 bases, with 14 bases between. The CDR3 runs 12 residues. Germline V gene data show CDR1 as GTSNPN and CDR2 as SVGIG (reference sequence). The CDR3 is CAWSDDSRGAFF. The CDR3 DNA reads TGTGCCTGGAGTGATGATTCCCGAGGGGCTTTCTTT.

J is TRBJ1-2 and V is TRBV4-1; 8 bases fit TRBD1. Germline CDR1 is MGHRA and CDR2 is YSYEKL. Germline trimming cut 0 bases from V and 4 bases from J; bases unmatched to any gene: 4. The CDR3 extends over 15 amino acids. Written as DNA, the CDR3 is TGCGCCAGCAGCCAAGAGTGGACAGGGCCCTATGGCTACACCTTC. Encoded protein: CASSQEWTGPYGYTF.

The chain combines TRBV28 with TRBJ1-6, with D possibly TRBD1 on 5 matching bases. The V end was cut by 4 bases, the J end by 5 bases, with 15 bases between. The CDR3 has 16 residues. Germline values: CDR1 MDHEN, CDR2 SYDVKM. The CDR3 bases are TGTGCCAGCAGTTCCCTGACAGACCGGAATAATTCACCCCTCCACTTT. It yields the protein CASSSLTDRNNSPLHF.

This clone was seen once. The V call is TRBV3-1 (or the pseudogene TRBV3-2), the J call TRBJ2-2, with D possibly TRBD2 on 6 matching bases. Trimming took off 1 base at V and 3 bases at J, with 18 bases between the two ends. The germline V gene encodes CDR1 LGHDT and CDR2 YNNKEL (reference sequence). The CDR3 runs to 18 residues. The CDR3 nucleotides are TGTGCCAGCAGCCAAGTCCAAATCGGGACTCGGTACACCGGGGAGCTGTTTTTT. This translates into CASSQVQIGTRYTGELFF.

The chain has TRBV7-9 and TRBJ1-1; D might be TRBD1 (5 bases). Looked up from germline, CDR1 is SEHNR and CDR2 is FQNEAQ (reference sequence). The length of the CDR3 is 14 residues. V dropped 10 bases and J dropped 1 base, with 16 bases sitting between them. The CDR3, as DNA: TGTGCCATCCGCTTAGGGGCGCCGAACACTGAAGCTTTCTTT. Residues: CAIRLGAPNTEAFF. Full variable domain (rest looked up from reference TRBV7-9 and TRBJ1-1): DTGVSQNPRHKITKRGQNVTFRCDPISEHNRLYWYRQTLGQGPEFLTYFQNEAQLEKSRLLSDRFSAERPKGSFSTLEIQRTEQGDSAMYLCAIRLGAPNTEAFFGQGTRLTVV.

The CDR3 DNA follows: TGTGCCAGCAGCCCGGGACAGGGTTTTTACGAGCAGTACTTC. Translating it yields CASSPGQGFYEQYF. The V call is TRBV3-1 (or the pseudogene TRBV3-2), the J call TRBJ2-7, with 9 nucleotides matching TRBD1. CDR1 LGHDT and CDR2 YNNKEL come from the germline V gene (reference sequence). The CDR3 loop spans 14 amino acids. V gave up 4 bases and J gave up 4 bases; unmatched junction bases: 5.

The gene calls are TRBV7-2 and TRBJ2-7, with D possibly being TRBD2 (6 bases). V lost 1 base to trimming and J lost 3 bases, with 7 bases between them. CDR1 and CDR2 from the germline V gene are SGHTA and FQGNSA. The CDR3 extends over 13 amino acids. CDR3 protein: CASSLGGVYEQYF. CDR3 in DNA: TGTGCCAGCAGCTTAGGGGGGGTCTACGAGCAGTACTTC.

V is TRBV11-2 and J is TRBJ2-1, with 11 bases that match TRBD2. The V gene's germline CDR1 is SGHAT and CDR2 FQNNGV. This CDR3 has 17 amino acids. Unmatched junction bases numbered 3, after V lost 2 bases and J lost 0 bases. The CDR3 loop is CASSLRTSGYSYNEQFF. The DNA of the CDR3 is TGTGCCAGCAGCTTACGGACTAGCGGGTACTCCTACAATGAGCAGTTCTTC.

The genes are TRBV4-3 and TRBJ2-1; D unclear. Between the trimmed V and J ends, which lost 1 base and 8 bases, there was a span of 15 bases. Germline values: CDR1 LGHNA, CDR2 YSLEER. The CDR3 is made up of 15 amino acids. The CDR3 DNA reads TGCGCCAGCAGCCAAGGACTCCTACCGGGTGATGAGCAGTTCTTC. Residues: CASSQGLLPGDEQFF.

In its sample, this clone was seen a few times. This sequence joins TRBV3-1 (or the pseudogene TRBV3-2) and TRBJ2-7; 9 bases match TRBD2. This CDR3 contains 16 residues. Germline V gene data show CDR1 as LGHDT and CDR2 as YNNKEL (reference sequence). V trimming: 0 bases; J trimming: 5 bases; junction bases outside the gene matches: 8. The CDR3, as DNA: TGTGCCAGCAGCCAAGATAGAGGGACTAGCTTAAACGAGCAGTACTTC. It yields the protein CASSQDRGTSLNEQYF.

The chain employs TRBV6-6 and TRBJ1-2, with 7 bases identical to TRBD1. Germline CDR1 is MNHNY and CDR2 is SVGAGI (reference sequence). The ends lost 4 bases at V and 1 base at J; junction bases unmatched: 6. This CDR3 is 15 amino acids long. CDR3 bases: TGTGCCAGCAGTTCCGTCGCAGGGGGTAACTATGGCTACACCTTC. Its protein product is CASSSVAGGNYGYTF.

This chain joins TRBV19 and TRBJ2-2; 11 bases are a match to TRBD2. This CDR3 spans 19 amino acids. Germline V gene data show CDR1 as LNHDA and CDR2 as SQIVND (reference sequence). The V and J ends lost 1 base and 3 bases, in that order; junction bases with no gene match: 10. CDR3 sequence (DNA): TGTGCCAGTAGTATAGTTGGGGCTAGCGGGAGGCCAGACACCGGGGAGCTGTTTTTT. This gives the protein CASSIVGASGRPDTGELFF.

The chain's CDR3 is CATSDYDKDYGYTF. DNA for the CDR3: TGTGCCACCAGTGACTACGACAAGGACTATGGCTACACCTTC. J is TRBJ1-2 and V is TRBV24-1; D remains ambiguous. Germline loops: CDR1 KGHDR, CDR2 SFDVKD. The CDR3 totals 14 residues. The V end was cut by 4 bases, the J end by 3 bases, with 11 bases between.

The chain links TRBV9 to TRBJ2-3; no firm D call. Germline CDR1 reads SGDLS; CDR2 reads YYNGEE. The CDR3 extends over 12 amino acids. Trimming left V 4 bases short and J 6 bases short, with 9 bases between. CDR3 in amino acids: CASSLGSDTQYF. The CDR3 nucleotides read TGTGCCAGCAGCCTCGGTAGCGATACGCAGTATTTT.